This T cell receptor beta chain was captured in a study of blood T cell repertoires in COVID-19. Across the study: There were acute and convalescent COVID-19 samples, and they came from the United States, Italy and Spain.

CDR3 length: 18 amino acids. Looked up from germline, CDR1 is LGHNA and CDR2 is YSLEER. V was pared by 1 base and J by 7 bases, with 13 bases of the junction left unmatched. Assay used: immunoSEQ multiplex PCR; TCRdb lists only in-frame clones, some missing. Of 40,000 or so clones in the sample, 89% were seen once. The chain joins TRBV4-3 to TRBJ2-1; 10 nucleotides line up with TRBD1. This receptor was obtained from a human donor in a cohort sampled during active COVID-19. Sequencing used peripheral blood. The DNA of the CDR3 is TGCGCCAGCAGCCAAGGGGTCACTCCGGGACAGGGGTGGAATGAGCAGTTCTTC. Its protein is CASSQGVTPGQGWNEQFF.